The TCR beta chain described here comes from a study of T cell responses to AZD1222 COVID-19 vaccine. There are 16 residues in the CDR3. The ends lost 4 bases at V and 0 bases at J; junction bases unmatched: 5. From germline, CDR1 is SGHRS and CDR2 YFSETQ. A remark on this clone: Its antigen is not identified.

Sequenced by immunoSEQ multiplex PCR; TCRdb stores in-frame clones only, minus some. The sample consists of over 65,000 clones, approximately 87% of them appearing once. Regarding the study as a whole: Donor demographics were predominantly white British with a female majority; clonal diversity may be underestimated. The peak T cell response came first, and repertoires were sampled only after it.

The sequence was obtained from an adult in good health. The chain uses TRBV5-1 and TRBJ2-3; 10 nucleotides line up with TRBD2. This specimen was peripheral blood, taken on day 0 of AZD1222 vaccination. This chain's CDR3 is CASSPRLAGSTDTQYF. CDR3 coding DNA: TGCGCCAGCAGCCCCCGACTAGCGGGTAGCACAGATACGCAGTATTTT. The full variable domain, completed using reference TRBV5-1 and TRBJ2-3, is KAGVTQTPRYLIKTRGQQVTLSCSPISGHRSVSWYQQTPGQGLQFLFEYFSETQRNKGNFPGRFSGRQFSNSRSEMNVSTLELGDSALYLCASSPRLAGSTDTQYFGPGTRLTVL.